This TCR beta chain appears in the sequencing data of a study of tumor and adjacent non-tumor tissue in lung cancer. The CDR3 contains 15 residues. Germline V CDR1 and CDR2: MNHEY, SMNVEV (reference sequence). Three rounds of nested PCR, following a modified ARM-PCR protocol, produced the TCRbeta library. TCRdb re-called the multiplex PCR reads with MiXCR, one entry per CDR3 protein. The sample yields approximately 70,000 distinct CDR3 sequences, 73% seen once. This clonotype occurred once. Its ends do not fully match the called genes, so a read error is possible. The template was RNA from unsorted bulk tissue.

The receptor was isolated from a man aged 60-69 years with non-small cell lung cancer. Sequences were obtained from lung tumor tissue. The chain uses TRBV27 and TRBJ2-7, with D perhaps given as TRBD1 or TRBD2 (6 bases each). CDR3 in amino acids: CASSLSRGLSNDQYF. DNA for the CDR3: TGTGCCAGCAGTTTAAGCCGGGGGCTCTCGAACGACCAGTACTTC.